The TCR beta chain described here comes from a study of cytomegalovirus exposure and HLA in healthy donors. Whole-study context: In terms of ancestry, the Caucasian-associated cluster contained about 80% of the roughly 400 genotyped donors.

The PCR made use of 60 Vbeta and 13 Jbeta primers. Here immunoSEQ multiplex PCR was the method, and the copy in TCRdb shows in-frame clones only, minus some. This repertoire shows roughly 190,000 clones, about 81% found once; its top ten account for under 0.9%. Points from the study as a whole: Earlier results showed most TCR beta V segments being productive about 87% or about 30% of the time.

Remarks on this clone: Its antigen is not known.

Specimen: PBMCs. This receptor was identified in a woman in her late teens or twenties in good health and CMV-seronegative.

The CDR3 loop is CATKKPGTGLAKNIQYF. As DNA, the CDR3 is TGTGCCACTAAAAAGCCAGGGACAGGTCTAGCCAAAAACATTCAGTACTTC. V gene TRBV19 combines with J gene TRBJ2-4; 8 positions match TRBD1. Germline CDR1 is LNHDA and CDR2 is SQIVND (reference sequence). V lost 10 bases to trimming and J lost 0 bases; unmatched junction nucleotides: 14. There are 17 residues in the CDR3.